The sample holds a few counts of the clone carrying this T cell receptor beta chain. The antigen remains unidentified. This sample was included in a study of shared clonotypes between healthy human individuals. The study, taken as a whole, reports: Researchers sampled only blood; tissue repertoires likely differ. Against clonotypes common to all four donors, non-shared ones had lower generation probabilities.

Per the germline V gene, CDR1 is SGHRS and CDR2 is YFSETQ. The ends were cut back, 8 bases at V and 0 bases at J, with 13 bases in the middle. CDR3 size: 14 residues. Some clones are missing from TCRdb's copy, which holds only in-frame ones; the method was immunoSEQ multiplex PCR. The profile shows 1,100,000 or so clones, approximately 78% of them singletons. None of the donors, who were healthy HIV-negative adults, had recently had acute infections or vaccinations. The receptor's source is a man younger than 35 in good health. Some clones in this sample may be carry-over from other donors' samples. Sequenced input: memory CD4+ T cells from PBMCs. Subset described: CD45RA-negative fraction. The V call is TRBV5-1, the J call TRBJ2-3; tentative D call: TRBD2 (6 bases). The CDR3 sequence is CASQAGPSTDTQYF. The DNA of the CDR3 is TGCGCCAGTCAAGCGGGCCCTAGCACAGATACGCAGTATTTT.